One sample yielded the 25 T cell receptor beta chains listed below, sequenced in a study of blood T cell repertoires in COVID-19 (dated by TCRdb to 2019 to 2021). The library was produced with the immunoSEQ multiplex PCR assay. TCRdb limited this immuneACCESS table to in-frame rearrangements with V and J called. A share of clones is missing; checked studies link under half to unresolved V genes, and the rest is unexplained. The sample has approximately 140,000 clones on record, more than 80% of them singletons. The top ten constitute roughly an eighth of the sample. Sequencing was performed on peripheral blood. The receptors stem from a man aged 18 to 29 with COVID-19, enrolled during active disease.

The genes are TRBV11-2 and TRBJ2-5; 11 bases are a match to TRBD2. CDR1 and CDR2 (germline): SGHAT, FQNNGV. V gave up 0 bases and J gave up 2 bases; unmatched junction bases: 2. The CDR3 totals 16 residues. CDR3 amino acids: CASSLELAGEQETQYF. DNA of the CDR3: TGTGCCAGCAGCTTAGAACTAGCGGGGGAACAAGAGACCCAGTACTTC.

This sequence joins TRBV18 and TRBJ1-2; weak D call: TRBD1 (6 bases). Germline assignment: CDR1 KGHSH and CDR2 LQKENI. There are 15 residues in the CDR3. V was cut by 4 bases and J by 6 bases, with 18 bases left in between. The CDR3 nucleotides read TGTGCCAGCTCACTATTCCAGGGGAGCGAGAATGGCTACACCTTC. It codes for CASSLFQGSENGYTF. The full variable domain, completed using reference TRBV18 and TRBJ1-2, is NAGVMQNPRHLVRRRGQEARLRCSPMKGHSHVYWYRQLPEEGLKFMVYLQKENIIDESGMPKERFSAEFPKEGPSILRIQQVVRGDSAAYFCASSLFQGSENGYTFGSGTRLTVV.

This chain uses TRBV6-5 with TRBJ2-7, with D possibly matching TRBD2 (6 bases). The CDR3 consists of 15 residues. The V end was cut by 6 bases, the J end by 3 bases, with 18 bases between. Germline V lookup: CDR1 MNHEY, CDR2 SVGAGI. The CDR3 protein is CASRPRLEGIYEQYF. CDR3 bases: TGTGCCAGCAGACCCCGACTAGAGGGGATCTACGAGCAGTACTTC.

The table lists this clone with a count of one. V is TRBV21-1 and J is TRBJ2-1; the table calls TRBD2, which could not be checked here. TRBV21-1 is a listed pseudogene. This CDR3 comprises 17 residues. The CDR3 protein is CASTTGTSGSGYNEQFF. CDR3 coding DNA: TGTGCCAGCACCACCGGGACTAGCGGGAGTGGCTACAATGAGCAGTTCTTC.

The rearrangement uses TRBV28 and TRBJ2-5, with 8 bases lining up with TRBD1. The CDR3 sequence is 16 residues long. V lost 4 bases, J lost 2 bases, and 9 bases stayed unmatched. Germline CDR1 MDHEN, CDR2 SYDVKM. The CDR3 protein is CASSSLVRDRQETQYF. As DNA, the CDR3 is TGTGCCAGCAGTTCACTCGTTCGGGACAGGCAAGAGACCCAGTACTTC.

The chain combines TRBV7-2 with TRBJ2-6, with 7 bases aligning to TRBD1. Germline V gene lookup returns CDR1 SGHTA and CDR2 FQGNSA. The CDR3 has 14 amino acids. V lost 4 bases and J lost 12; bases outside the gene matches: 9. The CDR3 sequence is CASSSKTGTGVLTF. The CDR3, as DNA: TGTGCCAGCAGCTCAAAGACAGGGACCGGCGTCCTGACTTTC.

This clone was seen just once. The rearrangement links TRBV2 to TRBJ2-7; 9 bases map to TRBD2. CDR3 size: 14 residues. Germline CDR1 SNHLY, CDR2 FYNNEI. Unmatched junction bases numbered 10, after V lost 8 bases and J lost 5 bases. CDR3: CASGGTSLYHEQYF. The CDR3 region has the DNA TGTGCCAGCGGAGGGACTAGCCTTTACCACGAGCAGTACTTC.

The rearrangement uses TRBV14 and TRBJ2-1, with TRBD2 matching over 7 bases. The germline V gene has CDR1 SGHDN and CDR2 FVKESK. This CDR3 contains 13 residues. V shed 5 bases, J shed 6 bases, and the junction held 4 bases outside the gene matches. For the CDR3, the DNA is TGTGCCAGCAGCACACTAGCGACCAATGAGCAGTTCTTC. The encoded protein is CASSTLATNEQFF.

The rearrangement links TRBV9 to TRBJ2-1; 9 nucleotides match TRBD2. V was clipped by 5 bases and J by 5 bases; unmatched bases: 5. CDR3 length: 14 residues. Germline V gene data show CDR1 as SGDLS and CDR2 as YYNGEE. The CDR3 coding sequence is TGTGCCAGCAGTAAGCGGGAGGTGGACAATGAGCAGTTCTTC. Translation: CASSKREVDNEQFF.

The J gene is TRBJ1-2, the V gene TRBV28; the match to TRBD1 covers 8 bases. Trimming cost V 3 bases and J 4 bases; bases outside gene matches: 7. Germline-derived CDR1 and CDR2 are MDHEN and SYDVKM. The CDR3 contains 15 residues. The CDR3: CASSFWTGSSYGYTF. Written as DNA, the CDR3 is TGTGCCAGCAGTTTCTGGACAGGGTCTAGCTATGGCTACACCTTC.

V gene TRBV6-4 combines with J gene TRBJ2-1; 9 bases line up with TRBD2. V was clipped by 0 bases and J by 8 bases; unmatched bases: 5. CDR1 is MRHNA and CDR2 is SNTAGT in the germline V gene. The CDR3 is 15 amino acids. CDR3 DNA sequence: TGTGCCAGCAGTGACTCGGCGGGAGGGCCCCATGAGCAGTTCTTC. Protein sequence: CASSDSAGGPHEQFF.

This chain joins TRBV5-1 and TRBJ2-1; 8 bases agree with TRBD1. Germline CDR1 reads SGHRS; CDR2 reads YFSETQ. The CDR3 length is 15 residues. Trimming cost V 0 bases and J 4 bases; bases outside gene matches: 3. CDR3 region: CASSLAGQGYNEQFF. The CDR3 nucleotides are TGCGCCAGCAGCTTGGCCGGACAGGGATACAATGAGCAGTTCTTC.

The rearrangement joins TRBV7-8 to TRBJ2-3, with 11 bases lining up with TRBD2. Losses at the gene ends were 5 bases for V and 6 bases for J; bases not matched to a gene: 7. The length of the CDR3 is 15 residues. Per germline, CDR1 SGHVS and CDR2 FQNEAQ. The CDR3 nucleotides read TGTGCCAGCAGCCTTGCTAGCGGGAGGATGGATACGCAGTATTTT. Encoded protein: CASSLASGRMDTQYF.

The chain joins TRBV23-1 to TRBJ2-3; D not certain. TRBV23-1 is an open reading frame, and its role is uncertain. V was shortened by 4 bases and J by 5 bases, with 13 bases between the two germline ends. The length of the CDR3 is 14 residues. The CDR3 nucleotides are TGCGCCAGCAGTCCGTACCACGGTGGAGATACGCAGTATTTT. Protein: CASSPYHGGDTQYF.

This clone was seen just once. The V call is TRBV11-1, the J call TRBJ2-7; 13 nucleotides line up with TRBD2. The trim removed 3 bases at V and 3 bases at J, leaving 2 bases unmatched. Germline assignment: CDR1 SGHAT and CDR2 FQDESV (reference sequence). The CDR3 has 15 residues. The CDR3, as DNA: TGTGCCAGCAGCTTTGGGACTAGCGGGATCTACGAGCAGTACTTC. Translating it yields CASSFGTSGIYEQYF.

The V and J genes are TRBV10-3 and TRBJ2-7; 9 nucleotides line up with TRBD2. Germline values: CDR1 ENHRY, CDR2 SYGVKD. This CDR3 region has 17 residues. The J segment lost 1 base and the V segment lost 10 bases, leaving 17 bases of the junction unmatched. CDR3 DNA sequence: TGTGCCACCTTGAGGGCTAGCGGGACCCGAGGGTCCTACGAGCAGTACTTC. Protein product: CATLRASGTRGSYEQYF.

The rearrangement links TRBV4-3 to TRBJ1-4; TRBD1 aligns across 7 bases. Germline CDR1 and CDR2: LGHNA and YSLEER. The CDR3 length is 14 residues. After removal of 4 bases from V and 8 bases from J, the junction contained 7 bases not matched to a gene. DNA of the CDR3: TGCGCCAGCAGCCCCGGGACAGTGAAAGAAAAACTGTTTTTT. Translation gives CASSPGTVKEKLFF.

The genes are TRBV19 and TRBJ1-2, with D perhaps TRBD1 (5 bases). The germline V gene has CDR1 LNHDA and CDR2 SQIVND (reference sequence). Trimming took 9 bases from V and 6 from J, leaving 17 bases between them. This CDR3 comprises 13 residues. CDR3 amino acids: CASAGTDFDGYTF. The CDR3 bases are TGTGCCAGCGCCGGGACTGACTTTGATGGCTACACCTTC. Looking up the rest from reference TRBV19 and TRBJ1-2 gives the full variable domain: DGGITQSPKYLFRKEGQNVTLSCEQNLNHDAMYWYRQDPGQGLRLIYYSQIVNDFQKGDIAEGYSVSREKKESFPLTVTSAQKNPTAFYLCASAGTDFDGYTFGSGTRLTVV.

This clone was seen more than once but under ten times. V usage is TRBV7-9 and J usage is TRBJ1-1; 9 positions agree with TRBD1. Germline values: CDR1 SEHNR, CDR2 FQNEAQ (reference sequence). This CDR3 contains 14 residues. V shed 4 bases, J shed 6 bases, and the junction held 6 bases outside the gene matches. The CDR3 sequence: CASSYRGLGAEAFF. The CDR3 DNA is TGTGCCAGCAGCTACAGGGGGCTCGGGGCTGAAGCTTTCTTT.

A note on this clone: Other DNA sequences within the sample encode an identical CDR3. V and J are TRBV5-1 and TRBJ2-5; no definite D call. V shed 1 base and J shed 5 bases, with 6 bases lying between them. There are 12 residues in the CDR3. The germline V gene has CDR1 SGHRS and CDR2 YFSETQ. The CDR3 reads CASSLSQETQYF. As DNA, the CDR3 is TGCGCCAGCAGCTTGAGTCAGGAGACCCAGTACTTC.

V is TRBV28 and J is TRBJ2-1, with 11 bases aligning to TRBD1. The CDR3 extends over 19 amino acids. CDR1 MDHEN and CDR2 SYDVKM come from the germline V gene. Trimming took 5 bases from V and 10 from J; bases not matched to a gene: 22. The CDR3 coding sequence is TGTGCCAGCAGTCGTCCCGGACAGGGGGCTGGCGGGAGTGCAGGGGAGCAGTTCTTC. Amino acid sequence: CASSRPGQGAGGSAGEQFF.

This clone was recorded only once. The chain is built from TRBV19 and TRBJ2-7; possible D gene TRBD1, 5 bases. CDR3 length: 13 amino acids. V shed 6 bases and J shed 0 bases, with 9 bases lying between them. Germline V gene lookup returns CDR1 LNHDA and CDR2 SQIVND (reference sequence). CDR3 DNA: TGTGCCAGTAGAGGACAAAGCTCCTACGAGCAGTACTTC. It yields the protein CASRGQSSYEQYF. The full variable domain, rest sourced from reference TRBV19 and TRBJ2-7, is DGGITQSPKYLFRKEGQNVTLSCEQNLNHDAMYWYRQDPGQGLRLIYYSQIVNDFQKGDIAEGYSVSREKKESFPLTVTSAQKNPTAFYLCASRGQSSYEQYFGPGTRLTVT.

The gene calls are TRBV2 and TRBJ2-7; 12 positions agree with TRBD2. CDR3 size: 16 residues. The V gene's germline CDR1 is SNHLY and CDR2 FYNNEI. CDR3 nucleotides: TGTGTCACCGGCGGCGTAACTAGCGGGAGGTCCTACGAGCAGTACTTC. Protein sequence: CVTGGVTSGRSYEQYF.

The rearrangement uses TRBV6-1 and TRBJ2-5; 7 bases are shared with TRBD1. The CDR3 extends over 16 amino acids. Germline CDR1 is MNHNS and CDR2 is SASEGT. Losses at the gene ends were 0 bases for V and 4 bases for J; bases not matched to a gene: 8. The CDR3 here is CASSEAGTGAIETQYF. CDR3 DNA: TGTGCCAGCAGTGAAGCAGGAACAGGGGCTATAGAGACCCAGTACTTC.

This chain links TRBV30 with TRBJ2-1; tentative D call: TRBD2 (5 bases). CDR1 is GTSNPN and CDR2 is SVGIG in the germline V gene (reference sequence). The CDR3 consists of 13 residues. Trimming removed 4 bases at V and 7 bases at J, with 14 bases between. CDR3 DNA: TGTGCCTGGAAGGAGGTATCTATAAATGAGCAGTTCTTC. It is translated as CAWKEVSINEQFF. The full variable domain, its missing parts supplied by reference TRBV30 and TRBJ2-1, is SQTIHQWPATLVQPVGSPLSLECTVEGTSNPNLYWYRQAAGRGLQLLFYSVGIGQISSEVPQNLSASRPQDRQFILSSKKLLLSDSGFYLCAWKEVSINEQFFGPGTRLTVL.